This T cell receptor (beta chain) derives from a study of blood T cell repertoires in COVID-19. Study at large: In each case, the material was cDNA or gDNA derived from T cells, B-cell-depleted T cells, or PBMCs.

TCRdb keeps only in-frame clones here, not all; method: immunoSEQ multiplex PCR. In the table there are hundreds of thousands of clones, around nine tenths of which are singletons. This clone was recorded once. Sequencing used peripheral blood. The sequence derives from a woman in her 70s with COVID-19, enrolled during active disease.

CDR3 sequence (DNA): TGTGCCAGCAGTGGGACAGGGAAGTTCCAGCCCCAGCATTTT. Translating it yields CASSGTGKFQPQHF. This chain connects TRBV28 to TRBJ1-5, with 9 bases that match TRBD1. Trimming cost V 5 bases and J 7 bases; bases outside gene matches: 6. Per germline, CDR1 MDHEN and CDR2 SYDVKM. The CDR3 loop spans 14 amino acids.